This TCR beta chain was found in a study of human T cells and chemical hapten exposure. Study-level findings and limits: TCRs at a frequency above 1 in 1000 stayed unchanged with DPC sensitization.

This clonotype was found many times. Its matching antigen is unknown. Time point in this sample: patch test 2, 6 weeks after DPC sensitization. As to treatment: therapeutic diphenylcyclopropenone sensitization with weekly scalp DPC. Individual cDNA molecules received unique molecular identifiers in the library. TCRdb re-called the RACE reads through MiXCR, storing one row per CDR3 protein. The sample includes tens of thousands of distinct CDR3 sequences, 6.5% to 8.5% of them seen just once. The CDR3 is made up of 15 amino acids. With V trimmed by 7 bases and J by 0 bases, 9 bases remained unmatched. CDR1 and CDR2 (germline): SQVTM, ANQGSEA.

The source of this sequence is a woman aged 25 to 39 with alopecia areata. Some clones in this sample may be carry-over from other donors' samples. The chain is built from TRBV29-1 and TRBJ2-7, with 10 bases fitting TRBD1. The material sequenced was whole blood, taken in connection with sensitization to the hapten diphenylcyclopropenone (DPC). CDR3 sequence: CSARTGGTNSYEQYF. The CDR3 coding sequence is TGCAGCGCTAGGACAGGGGGAACGAACTCCTACGAGCAGTACTTC.